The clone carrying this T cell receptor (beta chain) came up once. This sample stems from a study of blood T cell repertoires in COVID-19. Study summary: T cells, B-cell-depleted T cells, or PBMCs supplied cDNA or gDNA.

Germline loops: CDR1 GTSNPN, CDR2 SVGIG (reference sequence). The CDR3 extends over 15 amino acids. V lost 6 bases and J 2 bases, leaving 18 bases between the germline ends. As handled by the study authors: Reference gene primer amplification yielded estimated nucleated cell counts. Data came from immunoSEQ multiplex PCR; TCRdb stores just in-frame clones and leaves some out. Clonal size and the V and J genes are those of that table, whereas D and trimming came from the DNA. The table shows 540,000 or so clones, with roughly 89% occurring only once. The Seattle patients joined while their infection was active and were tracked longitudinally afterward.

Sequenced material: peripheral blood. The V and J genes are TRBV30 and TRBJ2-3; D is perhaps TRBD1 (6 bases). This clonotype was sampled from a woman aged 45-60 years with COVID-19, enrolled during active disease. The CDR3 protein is CACSLGQGITDTQYF. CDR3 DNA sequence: TGTGCCTGCTCGTTAGGGCAGGGGATCACAGATACGCAGTATTTT.